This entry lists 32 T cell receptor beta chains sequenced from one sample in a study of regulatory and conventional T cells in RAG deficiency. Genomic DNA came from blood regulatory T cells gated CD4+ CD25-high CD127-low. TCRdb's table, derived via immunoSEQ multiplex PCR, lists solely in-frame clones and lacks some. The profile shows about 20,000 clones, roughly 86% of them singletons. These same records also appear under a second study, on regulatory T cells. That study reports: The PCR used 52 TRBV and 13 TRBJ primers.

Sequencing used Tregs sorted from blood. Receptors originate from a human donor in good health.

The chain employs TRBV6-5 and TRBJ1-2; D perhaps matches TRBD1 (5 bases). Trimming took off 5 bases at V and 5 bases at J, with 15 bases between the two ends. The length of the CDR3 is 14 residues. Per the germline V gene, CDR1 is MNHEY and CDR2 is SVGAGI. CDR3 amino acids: CASSRSGTEYGYTF. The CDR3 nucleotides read TGTGCCAGCAGTCGGTCCGGGACGGAATATGGCTACACCTTC.

CDR3 region: CASSAPWSGDTEAFF. Written as DNA, the CDR3 is TGTGCCAGCAGCGCCCCCTGGTCGGGAGACACTGAAGCTTTCTTT. The chain links TRBV5-4 to TRBJ1-1; D ambiguous. The germline V gene encodes CDR1 SGHNT and CDR2 YYREEE (reference sequence). Trimming shortened V by 4 bases and J by 3 bases, and 16 bases separated the two germline ends. This CDR3 spans 15 amino acids.

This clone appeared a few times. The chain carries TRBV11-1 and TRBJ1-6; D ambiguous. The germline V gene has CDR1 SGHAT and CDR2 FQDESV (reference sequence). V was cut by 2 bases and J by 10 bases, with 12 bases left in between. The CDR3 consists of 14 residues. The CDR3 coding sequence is TGTGCCAGCAGCTTATCTAGTAAAGGCTCACCCCTCCACTTT. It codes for CASSLSSKGSPLHF.

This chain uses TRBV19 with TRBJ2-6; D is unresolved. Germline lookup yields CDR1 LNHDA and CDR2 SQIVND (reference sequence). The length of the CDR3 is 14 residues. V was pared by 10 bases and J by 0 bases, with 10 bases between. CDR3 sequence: CATAPISGANVLTF. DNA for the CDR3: TGTGCCACAGCCCCTATCTCTGGGGCCAACGTCCTGACTTTC.

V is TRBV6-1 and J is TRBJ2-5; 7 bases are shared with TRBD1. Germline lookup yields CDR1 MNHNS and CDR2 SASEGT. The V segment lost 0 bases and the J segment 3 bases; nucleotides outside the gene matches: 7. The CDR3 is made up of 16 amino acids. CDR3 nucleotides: TGTGCCAGCAGTGAAGCTTCAAGGGGGCGCAAAGAGACCCAGTACTTC. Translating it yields CASSEASRGRKETQYF.

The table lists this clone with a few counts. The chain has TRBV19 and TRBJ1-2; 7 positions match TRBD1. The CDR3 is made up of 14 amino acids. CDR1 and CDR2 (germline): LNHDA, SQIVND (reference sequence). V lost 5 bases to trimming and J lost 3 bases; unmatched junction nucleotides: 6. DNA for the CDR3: TGTGCCAGTAGTCGACAGGGTGTCGACTATGGCTACACCTTC. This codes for CASSRQGVDYGYTF.

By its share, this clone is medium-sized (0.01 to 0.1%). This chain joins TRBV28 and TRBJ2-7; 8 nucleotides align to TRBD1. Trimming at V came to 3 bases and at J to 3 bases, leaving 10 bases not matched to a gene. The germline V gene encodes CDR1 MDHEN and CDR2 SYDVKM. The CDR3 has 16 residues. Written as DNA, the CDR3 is TGTGCCAGCAGTTTGAATATAATACAGGGGGGCTACGAGCAGTACTTC. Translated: CASSLNIIQGGYEQYF.

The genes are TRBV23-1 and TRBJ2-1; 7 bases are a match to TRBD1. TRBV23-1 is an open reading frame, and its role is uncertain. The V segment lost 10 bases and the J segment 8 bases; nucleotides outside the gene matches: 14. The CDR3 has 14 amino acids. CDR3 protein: CATLVQGKKDEQFF. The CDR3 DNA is TGCGCCACCTTAGTACAGGGGAAGAAGGATGAGCAGTTCTTC.

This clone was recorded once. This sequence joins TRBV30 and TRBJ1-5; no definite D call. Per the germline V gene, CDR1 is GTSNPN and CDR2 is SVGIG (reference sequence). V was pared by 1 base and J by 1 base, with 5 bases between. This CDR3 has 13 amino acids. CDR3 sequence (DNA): TGTGCCTGGAGTGAACAGAGCAATCAGCCCCAGCATTTT. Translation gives CAWSEQSNQPQHF.

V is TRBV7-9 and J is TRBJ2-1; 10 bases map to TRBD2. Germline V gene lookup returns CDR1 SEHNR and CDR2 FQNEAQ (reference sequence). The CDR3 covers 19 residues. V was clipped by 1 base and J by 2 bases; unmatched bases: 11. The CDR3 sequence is CASSLVGGGSGGAYNEQFF. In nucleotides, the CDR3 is TGTGCCAGCAGCTTAGTAGGAGGCGGCAGCGGGGGGGCCTACAATGAGCAGTTCTTC.

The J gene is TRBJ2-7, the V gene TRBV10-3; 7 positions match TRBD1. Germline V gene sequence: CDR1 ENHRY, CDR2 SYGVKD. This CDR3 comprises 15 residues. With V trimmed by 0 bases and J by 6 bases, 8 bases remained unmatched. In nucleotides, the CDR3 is TGTGCCATCAGTGAGTCCCTGAGGGGGCCCGGCGAGCAGTACTTC. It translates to CAISESLRGPGEQYF.

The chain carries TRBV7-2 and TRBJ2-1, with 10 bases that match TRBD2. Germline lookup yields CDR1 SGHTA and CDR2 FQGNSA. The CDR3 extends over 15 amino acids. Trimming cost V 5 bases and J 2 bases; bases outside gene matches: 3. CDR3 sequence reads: CASSQGLAAYNEQFF. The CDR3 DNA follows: TGTGCCAGCAGCCAAGGACTAGCGGCCTACAATGAGCAGTTCTTC.

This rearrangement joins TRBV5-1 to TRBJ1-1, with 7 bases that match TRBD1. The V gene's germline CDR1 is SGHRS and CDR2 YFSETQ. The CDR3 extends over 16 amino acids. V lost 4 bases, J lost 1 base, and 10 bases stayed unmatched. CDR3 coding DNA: TGCGCCAGCAGCCCTATACAGGGGCGGGGGAACACTGAAGCTTTCTTT. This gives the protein CASSPIQGRGNTEAFF. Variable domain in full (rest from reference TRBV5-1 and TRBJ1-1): KAGVTQTPRYLIKTRGQQVTLSCSPISGHRSVSWYQQTPGQGLQFLFEYFSETQRNKGNFPGRFSGRQFSNSRSEMNVSTLELGDSALYLCASSPIQGRGNTEAFFGQGTRLTVV.

The CDR3 DNA reads TGTGCCAGCAGTGAAACCTCTTTTTGGCAGGGCCGGCACGAGCAGTACTTC. It is translated as CASSETSFWQGRHEQYF. The genes are TRBV6-1 and TRBJ2-7; TRBD1 might be the D (5 bases). Germline-derived CDR1 and CDR2 are MNHNS and SASEGT. This CDR3 region has 17 residues. V shed 2 bases and J shed 5 bases, with 22 bases lying between them.

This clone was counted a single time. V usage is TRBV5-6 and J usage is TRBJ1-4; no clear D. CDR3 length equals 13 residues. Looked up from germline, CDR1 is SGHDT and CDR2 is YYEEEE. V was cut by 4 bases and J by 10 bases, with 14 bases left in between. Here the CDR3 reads CASSPSPVGKLFF. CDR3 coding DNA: TGTGCCAGCAGCCCAAGCCCAGTGGGAAAACTGTTTTTT. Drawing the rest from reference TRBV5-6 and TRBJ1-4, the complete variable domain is DAGVTQSPTHLIKTRGQQVTLRCSPKSGHDTVSWYQQALGQGPQFIFQYYEEEERQRGNFPDRFSGHQFPNYSSELNVNALLLGDSALYLCASSPSPVGKLFFGSGTQLSVL.

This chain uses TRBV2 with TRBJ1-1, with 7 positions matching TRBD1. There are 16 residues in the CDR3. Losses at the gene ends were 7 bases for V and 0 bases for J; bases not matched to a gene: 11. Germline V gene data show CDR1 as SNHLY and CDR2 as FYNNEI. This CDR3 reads CASNRGDSNMNTEAFF. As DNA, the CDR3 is TGTGCCAGCAACCGCGGGGACAGCAACATGAACACTGAAGCTTTCTTT. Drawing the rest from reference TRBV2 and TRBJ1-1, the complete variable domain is EPEVTQTPSHQVTQMGQEVILRCVPISNHLYFYWYRQILGQKVEFLVSFYNNEISEKSEIFDDQFSVERPDGSNFTLKIRSTKLEDSAMYFCASNRGDSNMNTEAFFGQGTRLTVV.

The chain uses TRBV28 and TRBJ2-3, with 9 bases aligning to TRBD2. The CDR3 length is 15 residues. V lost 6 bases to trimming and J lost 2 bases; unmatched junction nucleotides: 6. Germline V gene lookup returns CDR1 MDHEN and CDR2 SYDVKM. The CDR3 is CASSMRGGFTDTQYF. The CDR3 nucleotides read TGTGCCAGCAGCATGCGGGGGGGCTTCACAGATACGCAGTATTTT.

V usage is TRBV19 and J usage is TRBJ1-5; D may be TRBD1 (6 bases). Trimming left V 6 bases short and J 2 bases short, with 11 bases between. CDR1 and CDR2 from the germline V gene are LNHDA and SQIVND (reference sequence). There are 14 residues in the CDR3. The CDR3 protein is CASSERQGNQPQHF. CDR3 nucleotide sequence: TGTGCCAGTAGCGAGAGACAGGGCAATCAGCCCCAGCATTTT.

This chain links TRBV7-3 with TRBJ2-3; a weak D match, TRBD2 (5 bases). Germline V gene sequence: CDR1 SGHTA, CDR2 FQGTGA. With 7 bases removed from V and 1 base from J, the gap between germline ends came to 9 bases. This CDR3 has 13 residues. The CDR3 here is CASTRTGTDTQYF. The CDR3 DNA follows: TGTGCCAGCACCCGGACTGGCACAGATACGCAGTATTTT.

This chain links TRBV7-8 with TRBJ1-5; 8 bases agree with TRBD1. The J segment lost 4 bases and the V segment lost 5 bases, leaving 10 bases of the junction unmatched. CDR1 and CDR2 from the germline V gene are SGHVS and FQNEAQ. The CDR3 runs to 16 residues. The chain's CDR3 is CASSGAGQGANQPQHF. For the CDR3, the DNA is TGTGCCAGCAGCGGGGCAGGGCAGGGGGCGAATCAGCCCCAGCATTTT.

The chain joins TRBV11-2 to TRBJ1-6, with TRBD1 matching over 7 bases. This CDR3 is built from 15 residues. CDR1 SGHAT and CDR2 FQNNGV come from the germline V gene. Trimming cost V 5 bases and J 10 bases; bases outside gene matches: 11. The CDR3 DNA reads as TGTGCCAGCAGCCTCCCCCGAGGGGGCGACTCACCCCTCCACTTT. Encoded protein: CASSLPRGGDSPLHF.

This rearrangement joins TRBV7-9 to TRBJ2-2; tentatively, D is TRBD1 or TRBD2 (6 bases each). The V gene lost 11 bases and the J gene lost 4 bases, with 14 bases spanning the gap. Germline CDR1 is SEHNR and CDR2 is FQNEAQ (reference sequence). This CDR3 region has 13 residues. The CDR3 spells CAARGRVTGELFF. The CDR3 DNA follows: TGTGCCGCACGGGGGCGGGTCACCGGGGAGCTGTTTTTT.

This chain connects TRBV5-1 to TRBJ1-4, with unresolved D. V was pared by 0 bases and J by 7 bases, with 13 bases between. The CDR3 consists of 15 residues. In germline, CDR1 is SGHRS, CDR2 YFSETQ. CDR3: CASSLGTSVVEKLFF. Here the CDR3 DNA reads TGCGCCAGCAGCTTGGGGACGTCTGTTGTTGAAAAACTGTTTTTT.

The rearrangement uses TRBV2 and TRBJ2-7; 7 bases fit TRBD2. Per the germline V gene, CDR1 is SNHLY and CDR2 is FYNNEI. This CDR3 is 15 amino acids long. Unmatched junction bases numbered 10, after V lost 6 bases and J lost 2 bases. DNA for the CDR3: TGTGCCAGCAGAGTAACGGGGCGGGAGCCCTACGAGCAGTACTTC. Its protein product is CASRVTGREPYEQYF.

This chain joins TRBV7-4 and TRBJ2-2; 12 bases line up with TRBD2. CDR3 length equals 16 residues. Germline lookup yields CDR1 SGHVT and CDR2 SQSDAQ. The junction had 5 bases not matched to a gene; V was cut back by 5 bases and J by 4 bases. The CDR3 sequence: CASSPTSGSFTGELFF. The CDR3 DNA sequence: TGTGCCAGCAGCCCGACTAGCGGGAGCTTCACCGGGGAGCTGTTTTTT.

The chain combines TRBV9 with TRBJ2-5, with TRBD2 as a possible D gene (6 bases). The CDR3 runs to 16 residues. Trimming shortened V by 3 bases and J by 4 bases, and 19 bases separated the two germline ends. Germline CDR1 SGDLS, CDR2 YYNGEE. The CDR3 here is CASSAHLGLGAETQYF. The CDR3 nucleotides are TGTGCCAGCAGCGCTCACTTGGGACTGGGAGCAGAGACCCAGTACTTC.

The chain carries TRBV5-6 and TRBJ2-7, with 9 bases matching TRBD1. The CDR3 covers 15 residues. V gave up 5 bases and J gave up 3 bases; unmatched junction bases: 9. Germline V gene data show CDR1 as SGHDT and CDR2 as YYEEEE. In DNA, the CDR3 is TGTGCCAGCAGTTCACCCGGGACAGGGATCTACGAGCAGTACTTC. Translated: CASSSPGTGIYEQYF. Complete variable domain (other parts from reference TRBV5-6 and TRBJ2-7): DAGVTQSPTHLIKTRGQQVTLRCSPKSGHDTVSWYQQALGQGPQFIFQYYEEEERQRGNFPDRFSGHQFPNYSSELNVNALLLGDSALYLCASSSPGTGIYEQYFGPGTRLTVT.

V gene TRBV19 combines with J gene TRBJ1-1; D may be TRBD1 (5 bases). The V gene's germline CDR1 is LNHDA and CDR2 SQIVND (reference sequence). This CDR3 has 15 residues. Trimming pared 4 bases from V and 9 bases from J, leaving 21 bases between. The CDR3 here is CASSTRRGLSKKAFF. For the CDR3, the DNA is TGTGCCAGTAGTACTCGACGGGGCCTTAGTAAAAAAGCTTTCTTT.

The CDR3 sequence is CASSYTSSGEQFF. The CDR3 nucleotides read TGTGCCAGCAGCTATACTAGCTCAGGTGAGCAGTTCTTC. J is TRBJ2-1 and V is TRBV7-2; D possibly corresponds to TRBD2 (6 bases). Germline lookup yields CDR1 SGHTA and CDR2 FQGNSA. V was cut by 4 bases and J by 9 bases, with 13 bases left in between. The CDR3 contains 13 residues. The full variable domain, with the rest looked up from reference TRBV7-2 and TRBJ2-1, is GAGVSQSPSNKVTEKGKDVELRCDPISGHTALYWYRQSLGQGLEFLIYFQGNSAPDKSGLPSDRFSAERTGGSVSTLTIQRTQQEDSAVYLCASSYTSSGEQFFGPGTRLTVL.

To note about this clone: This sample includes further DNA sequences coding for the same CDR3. CDR3 amino acids: CASSLGRRQGAAGATYNEQFF. In nucleotides, the CDR3 is TGTGCCAGCAGCTTAGGTCGGAGACAGGGGGCCGCGGGGGCAACCTACAATGAGCAGTTCTTC. The gene calls are TRBV7-8 and TRBJ2-1; 10 positions agree with TRBD1. The germline CDR1 and CDR2 sequences are SGHVS and FQNEAQ. The CDR3 extends over 21 amino acids. J lost 2 bases, V lost 1 base, and 17 bases had no gene match.

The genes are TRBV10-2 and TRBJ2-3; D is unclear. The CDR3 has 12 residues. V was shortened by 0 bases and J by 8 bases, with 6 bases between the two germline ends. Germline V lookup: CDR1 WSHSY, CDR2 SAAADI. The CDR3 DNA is TGCGCCAGCAGTGAGTCGAGGCTTACGCAGTATTTT. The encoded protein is CASSESRLTQYF.

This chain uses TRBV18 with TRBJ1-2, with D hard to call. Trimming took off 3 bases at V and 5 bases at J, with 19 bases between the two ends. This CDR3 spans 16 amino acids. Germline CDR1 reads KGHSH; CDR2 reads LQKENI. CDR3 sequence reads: CASSPNFNGQLYGYTF. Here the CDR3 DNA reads TGTGCCAGCTCACCGAATTTCAACGGGCAGTTGTATGGCTACACCTTC.